This is a list of T cell receptor beta chains from one sample in a study of persistence of HIV-infected CD4 T cells. The repertoire was sequenced with immunoSEQ multiplex PCR; TCRdb's copy has only in-frame clones and lacks some. The sample lists about 64,000 clones, roughly 75% seen once, with about 1.5% in the top ten. No antigen has been identified for these receptors. Sample: CD4+ T cells sorted from PBMCs after 18-hour stimulation, taken from a patient who received antiretroviral therapy. The source is an adult man with HIV who was CMV-seropositive. Each CDR3 is given with its conserved first and last residue. The order of the fields is V gene, D gene, J gene, clone size, CDR3 protein, CDR3 DNA. A D gene is named only where the DNA matches it firmly. Where a row states a size, it is once, few, many or the class of an expanded clone; other rows omit it.

V: TRBV27
D: NA
J: TRBJ1-6
size: NA
CDR3: CASSYGPVGSPLHF
DNA: TGTGCCAGCAGTTATGGCCCGGTTGGTTCACCCCTCCACTTT

V: TRBV5-6
D: NA
J: TRBJ1-5
size: once
CDR3: CASSTLGQPQHF
DNA: TGTGCCAGCAGCACCTTAGGTCAGCCCCAGCATTTT

V: TRBV19
D: TRBD1
J: TRBJ2-6
size: NA
CDR3: CASKTMGQVASGANVLTF
DNA: TGTGCCAGTAAGACGATGGGACAGGTTGCCTCTGGGGCCAACGTCCTGACTTTC

V: TRBV15
D: NA
J: TRBJ2-3
size: NA
CDR3: CATSRLTDTQYF
DNA: TGTGCCACCAGCAGATTGACAGATACGCAGTATTTT

V: TRBV27
D: NA
J: TRBJ1-1
size: NA
CDR3: CASSLLGNAEAFF
DNA: TGTGCCAGCAGTTTATTAGGGAACGCTGAAGCTTTCTTT

V: TRBV3-1/TRBV3-2
D: TRBD2
J: TRBJ2-1
size: NA
CDR3: CASSQYSEKRGAPSSYNEQFF
DNA: TGTGCCAGCAGCCAATACTCAGAAAAGCGGGGGGCCCCGAGCTCCTACAATGAGCAGTTCTTC

V: TRBV2
D: NA
J: TRBJ2-3
size: NA
CDR3: CASSEAPGGGIADTQYF
DNA: TGTGCCAGCAGTGAAGCCCCCGGGGGTGGCATCGCAGATACGCAGTATTTT

V: TRBV6-5
D: NA
J: TRBJ1-6
size: few
CDR3: CASSYNGEHSPLHF
DNA: TGTGCCAGCAGTTACAACGGGGAGCATTCACCCCTCCACTTT

V: TRBV5-4
D: NA
J: TRBJ2-2
size: NA
CDR3: CASSLKSNTGELFF
DNA: TGTGCCAGCAGCTTGAAATCTAACACCGGGGAGCTGTTTTTT

V: TRBV5-6
D: NA
J: TRBJ1-2
size: NA
CDR3: CASSLNLQLGYGYTF
DNA: TGTGCCAGCAGCTTGAACCTACAATTGGGGTATGGCTACACCTTC

V: TRBV28
D: TRBD2
J: TRBJ2-4
size: once
CDR3: CASSLGGDGGIQYF
DNA: TGTGCCAGCAGTTTAGGGGGGGACGGTGGCATTCAGTACTTC

V: TRBV15
D: TRBD1
J: TRBJ2-3
size: NA
CDR3: CATSRGDRGIDTQYF
DNA: TGTGCCACCAGCAGAGGGGACAGGGGGATAGATACGCAGTATTTT

V: TRBV7-9
D: NA
J: TRBJ1-1
size: NA
CDR3: CASSPRRTEAFF
DNA: TGTGCCAGCAGCCCCCGTCGGACTGAAGCTTTCTTT

V: TRBV28
D: NA
J: TRBJ1-3
size: once
CDR3: CASSSPQGTGNTIYF
DNA: TGTGCCAGCAGTTCCCCACAGGGTACAGGAAACACCATATATTTT

V: TRBV18
D: TRBD1
J: TRBJ1-1
size: NA
CDR3: CASSQGADTEAFF
DNA: TGTGCCAGCTCACAGGGGGCGGACACTGAAGCTTTCTTT

V: TRBV25-1
D: NA
J: TRBJ1-3
size: NA
CDR3: CASSGVPGTDSGNTIYF
DNA: TGTGCCAGCAGTGGCGTCCCCGGGACCGACTCTGGAAACACCATATATTTT

V: TRBV19
D: NA
J: TRBJ1-5
size: NA
CDR3: CASRGSGTTNQPQHF
DNA: TGTGCCAGTAGAGGCTCCGGGACAACCAATCAGCCCCAGCATTTT

V: TRBV14
D: TRBD1
J: TRBJ1-2
size: NA
CDR3: CASSQALRQGFYGYTF
DNA: TGTGCCAGCAGCCAGGCGCTACGACAGGGCTTCTATGGCTACACCTTC

V: TRBV6-5
D: NA
J: TRBJ1-1
size: NA
CDR3: CAVRLNTEAFF
DNA: TGTGCCGTCCGCTTGAACACTGAAGCTTTCTTT

V: TRBV9
D: NA
J: TRBJ1-3
size: NA
CDR3: CASSVGSFSGNTIYF
DNA: TGTGCCAGCAGCGTAGGATCATTCTCTGGAAACACCATATATTTT

V: TRBV4-1
D: NA
J: TRBJ1-2
size: NA
CDR3: CASSQDRGPGGYTF
DNA: TGCGCCAGCAGCCAAGATCGGGGTCCAGGGGGCTACACCTTC

V: TRBV10-3
D: NA
J: TRBJ1-2
size: once
CDR3: CAARDRGLGGYTF
DNA: TGTGCCGCCCGGGACCGCGGTTTAGGAGGCTACACCTTC

V: TRBV4-1
D: NA
J: TRBJ1-5
size: NA
CDR3: CASSQGQVPQPQHF
DNA: TGCGCCAGCAGCCAAGGGCAGGTCCCCCAGCCCCAGCATTTT

V: TRBV10-3
D: NA
J: TRBJ2-7
size: NA
CDR3: CAISERGDSTYEQYF
DNA: TGTGCCATCAGTGAGAGGGGGGACTCGACCTACGAGCAGTACTTC

V: TRBV2
D: NA
J: TRBJ1-2
size: NA
CDR3: CASSSGEMGYTF
DNA: TGTGCCAGCAGTTCAGGGGAAATGGGCTACACCTTC

V: TRBV28
D: TRBD1
J: TRBJ2-1
size: few
CDR3: CASFSLRGRSNEQFF
DNA: TGTGCCAGCTTCTCCCTCAGGGGGAGAAGCAATGAGCAGTTCTTC

V: TRBV19
D: TRBD1
J: TRBJ1-1
size: NA
CDR3: CASIQGMGTEAFF
DNA: TGTGCCAGCATACAGGGGATGGGCACTGAAGCTTTCTTT

V: TRBV5-5
D: TRBD2
J: TRBJ2-3
size: NA
CDR3: CASSLITGGEDTQYF
DNA: TGTGCCAGCAGCTTGATAACGGGGGGAGAAGATACGCAGTATTTT

V: TRBV19
D: NA
J: TRBJ2-7
size: NA
CDR3: CASSLVGGSDYEQYF
DNA: TGTGCCAGTAGTTTGGTAGGTGGGTCGGACTACGAGCAGTACTTC

V: TRBV28
D: TRBD1
J: TRBJ2-1
size: medium-sized
CDR3: CASRQPQGVRVNEQFF
DNA: TGTGCCAGCAGACAACCACAGGGGGTCAGGGTCAATGAGCAGTTCTTC

V: TRBV10-1
D: NA
J: TRBJ1-1
size: few
CDR3: CATRKNPNTEAFF
DNA: TGCGCCACCAGGAAAAATCCAAACACTGAAGCTTTCTTT

V: TRBV5-5
D: NA
J: TRBJ1-4
size: few
CDR3: CASSPTDSNEKLFF
DNA: TGTGCCAGCAGCCCGACGGACTCTAATGAAAAACTGTTTTTT